A selection of T cell receptor beta chains follows, all from one sample in a study of cytomegalovirus exposure and HLA in healthy donors. The assay was immunoSEQ multiplex PCR, and TCRdb's table has in-frame clones only and misses some. The sample shows about 180,000 clones, around 81% of them seen only once. The sequenced sample was PBMCs. The source is a woman in her late teens or twenties in good health and CMV-seropositive. The conserved cysteine and the conserved F or W are not part of the CDR3 here. The size entry is marked missing in some rows and otherwise reads once, few, many or a size class.

J gene	clone size	V gene	CDR3 protein
TRBJ2-2	NA	TRBV10-3	AIKLERNTGELF
TRBJ1-3	NA	TRBV7-6	ASSAPSGRNTIY
TRBJ1-1	few	TRBV6-1	ASGAGGIGGTEAF
TRBJ1-2	NA	TRBV5-6	ASSLGQRGGYT
TRBJ1-1	NA	TRBV6-5	ASSRSEMNTEAF
TRBJ2-7	once	TRBV19	ASSIGSTYEQY
TRBJ1-1	few	TRBV19	ASSVSPGQGFYEAF
TRBJ1-6	NA	TRBV6-6	ASSPQDRGSSPLH
TRBJ2-3	few	TRBV5-4	ASSRPSGGTGKDTQY
TRBJ1-2	NA	TRBV6-6	ASKGRAEHGYT
TRBJ2-5	NA	TRBV10-3	AISELRGQKETQY
TRBJ1-5	NA	TRBV7-2	ASSLTGSGNQPQH
TRBJ2-5	NA	TRBV4-1	ASSQEGGLGEETQY
TRBJ2-5	NA	TRBV25-1	ASGSFQESQETQY
TRBJ1-2	NA	TRBV27	ASRTGVGNYGYT
TRBJ2-7	NA	TRBV7-7	ASSLAASYEQY
TRBJ2-7	NA	TRBV7-2	ASRKDRAGHEQY
TRBJ1-4	NA	TRBV28	ASSFRQGNEKLF
TRBJ1-5	NA	TRBV6-5	ASSNRVADQPQH
TRBJ1-3	NA	TRBV28	ASRRPGLPGGNTIY
TRBJ2-2	NA	TRBV4-3	ASSNRNTGELF
TRBJ1-1	NA	TRBV5-1	ASSLKLNTEAF